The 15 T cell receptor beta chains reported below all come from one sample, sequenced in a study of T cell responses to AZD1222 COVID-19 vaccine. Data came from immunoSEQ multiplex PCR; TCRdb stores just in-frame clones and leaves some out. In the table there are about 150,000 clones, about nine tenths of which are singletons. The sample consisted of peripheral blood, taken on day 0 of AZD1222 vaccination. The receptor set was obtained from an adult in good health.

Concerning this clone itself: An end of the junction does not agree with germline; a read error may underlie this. The CDR3, as DNA: TGTGCTAGCAGCTTAACTTGGGGCGGCCAGGATCCTCAGCCCCAGCATTTT. It yields the protein CASSLTWGGQDPQPQHF. The chain carries TRBV7-7 and TRBJ1-5; weak D call: TRBD1 (5 bases). CDR1 is SSHAT and CDR2 is FNYEAQ in the germline V gene (reference sequence). There are 17 residues in the CDR3.

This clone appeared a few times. CDR3 sequence reads: CASSLGDGGSYNEQFF. CDR3 nucleotides: TGCGCCAGCAGCTTGGGGGACGGGGGATCCTACAATGAGCAGTTCTTC. The V call is TRBV5-1, the J call TRBJ2-1; a possible D gene is TRBD2 (6 bases). Germline V lookup: CDR1 SGHRS, CDR2 YFSETQ. The CDR3 loop spans 16 amino acids. V was shortened by 0 bases and J by 1 base, with 11 bases between the two germline ends. Variable domain in full (rest from reference TRBV5-1 and TRBJ2-1): KAGVTQTPRYLIKTRGQQVTLSCSPISGHRSVSWYQQTPGQGLQFLFEYFSETQRNKGNFPGRFSGRQFSNSRSEMNVSTLELGDSALYLCASSLGDGGSYNEQFFGPGTRLTVL.

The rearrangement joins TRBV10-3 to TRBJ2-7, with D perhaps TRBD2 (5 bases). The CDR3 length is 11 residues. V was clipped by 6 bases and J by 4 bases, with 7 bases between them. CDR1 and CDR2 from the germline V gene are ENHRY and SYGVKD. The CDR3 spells CAIRREYEQYF. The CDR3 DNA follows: TGTGCCATCAGGAGGGAATACGAGCAGTACTTC.

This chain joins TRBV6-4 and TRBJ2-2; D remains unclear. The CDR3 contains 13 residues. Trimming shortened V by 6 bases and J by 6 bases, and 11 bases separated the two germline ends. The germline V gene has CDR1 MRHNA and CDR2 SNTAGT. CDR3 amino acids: CASSLRTAGELFF. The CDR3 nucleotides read TGTGCCAGCAGCCTAAGGACGGCCGGGGAGCTGTTTTTT.

CDR3: CASSYSISYGYTF. The CDR3 DNA reads TGTGCCAGCAGTTACTCGATCAGCTATGGCTACACCTTC. This sequence joins TRBV6-2 or TRBV6-3 and TRBJ1-2, with D unclear. The CDR3 extends over 13 amino acids. Trimming took 0 bases from V and 4 from J, leaving 6 bases between them. CDR1 and CDR2 from the germline V gene are MNHEY and SVGEGT.

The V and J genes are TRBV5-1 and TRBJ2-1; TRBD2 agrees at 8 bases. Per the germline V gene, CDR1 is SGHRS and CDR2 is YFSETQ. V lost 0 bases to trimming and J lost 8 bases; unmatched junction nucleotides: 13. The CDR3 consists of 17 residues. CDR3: CASSLGPGGAGGYEQFF. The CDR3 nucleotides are TGCGCCAGCAGCTTGGGACCCGGGGGGGCAGGAGGCTATGAGCAGTTCTTC.

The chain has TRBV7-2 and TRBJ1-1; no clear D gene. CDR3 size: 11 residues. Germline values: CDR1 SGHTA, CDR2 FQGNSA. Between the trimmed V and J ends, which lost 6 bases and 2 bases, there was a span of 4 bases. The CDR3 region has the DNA TGTGCCAGCAGTCTCAACACTGAAGCTTTCTTT. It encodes CASSLNTEAFF.

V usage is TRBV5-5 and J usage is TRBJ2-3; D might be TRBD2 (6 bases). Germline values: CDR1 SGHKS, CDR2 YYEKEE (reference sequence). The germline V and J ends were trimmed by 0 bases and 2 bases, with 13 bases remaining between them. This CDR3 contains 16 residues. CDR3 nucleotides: TGTGCCAGCAGCTTGGGCAGGGAGGTGACCACAGATACGCAGTATTTT. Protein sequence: CASSLGREVTTDTQYF. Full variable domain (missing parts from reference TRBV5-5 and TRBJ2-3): DAGVTQSPTHLIKTRGQQVTLRCSPISGHKSVSWYQQVLGQGPQFIFQYYEKEERGRGNFPDRFSARQFPNYSSELNVNALLLGDSALYLCASSLGREVTTDTQYFGPGTRLTVL.

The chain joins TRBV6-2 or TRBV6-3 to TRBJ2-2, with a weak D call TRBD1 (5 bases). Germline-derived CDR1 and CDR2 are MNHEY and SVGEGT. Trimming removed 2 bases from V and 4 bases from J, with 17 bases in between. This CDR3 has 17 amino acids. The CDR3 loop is CASSYDSSARATGELFF. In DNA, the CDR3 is TGTGCCAGCAGTTACGATTCTTCTGCCAGGGCCACCGGGGAGCTGTTTTTT.

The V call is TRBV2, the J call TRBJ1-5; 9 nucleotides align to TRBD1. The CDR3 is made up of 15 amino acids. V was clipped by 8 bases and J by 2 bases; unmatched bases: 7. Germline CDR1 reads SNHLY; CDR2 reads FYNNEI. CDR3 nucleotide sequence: TGTGCCAGCGGCGGGACAGGGTATGGCAATCAGCCCCAGCATTTT. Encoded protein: CASGGTGYGNQPQHF.

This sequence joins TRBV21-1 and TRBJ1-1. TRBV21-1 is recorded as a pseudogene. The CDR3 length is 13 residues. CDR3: CASSKSWNTEAFF. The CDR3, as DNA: TGTGCCAGCAGCAAAAGCTGGAACACTGAAGCTTTCTTT.

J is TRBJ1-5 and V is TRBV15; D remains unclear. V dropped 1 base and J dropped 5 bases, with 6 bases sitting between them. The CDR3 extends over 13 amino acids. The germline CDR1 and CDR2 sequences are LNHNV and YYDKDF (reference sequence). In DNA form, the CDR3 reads TGTGCCACCAGCAGAGGTGACGATCAGCCCCAGCATTTT. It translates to CATSRGDDQPQHF.

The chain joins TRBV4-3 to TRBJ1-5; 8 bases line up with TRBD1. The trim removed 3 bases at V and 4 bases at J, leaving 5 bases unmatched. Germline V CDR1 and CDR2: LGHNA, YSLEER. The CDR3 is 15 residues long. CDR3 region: CASSHDRDRNQPQHF. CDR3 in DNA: TGCGCCAGCAGCCATGACCGGGACAGGAATCAGCCCCAGCATTTT.

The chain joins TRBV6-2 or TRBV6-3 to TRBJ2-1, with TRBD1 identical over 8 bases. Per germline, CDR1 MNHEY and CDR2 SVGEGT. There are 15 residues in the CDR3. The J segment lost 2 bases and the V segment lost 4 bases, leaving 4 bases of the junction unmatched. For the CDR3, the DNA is TGTGCCAGCAGTTGGACAGGGATAACCTACAATGAGCAGTTCTTC. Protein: CASSWTGITYNEQFF.

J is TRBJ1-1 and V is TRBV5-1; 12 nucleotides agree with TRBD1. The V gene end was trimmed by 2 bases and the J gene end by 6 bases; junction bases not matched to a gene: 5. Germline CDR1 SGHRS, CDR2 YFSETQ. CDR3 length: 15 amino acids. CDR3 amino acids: CASSLGDRGLAEAFF. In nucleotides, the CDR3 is TGCGCCAGCAGCTTAGGGGACAGGGGGCTTGCTGAAGCTTTCTTT.